This T cell receptor (beta chain) was found in a study of cytomegalovirus exposure and HLA in healthy donors. Assay: immunoSEQ multiplex PCR; the TCRdb copy retains only in-frame clones and omits some. The repertoire consists of about 120,000 clones, with roughly 84% occurring once and the leading ten covering under 2.5%. Details on this clone: What it binds is not known.

This CDR3 has 12 amino acids. V shed 7 bases and J shed 6 bases, with 11 bases lying between them. The germline V gene has CDR1 SGHAT and CDR2 FQNNGV. General study points: Rare sequences made up most TCRs, while some public TCRs were found in many donors. The classifier, whose performance was assessed in both the original and validation cohorts, reportedly diagnosed cytomegalovirus status with high specificity and sensitivity.

The sequenced sample consisted of PBMCs. The chain carries TRBV11-2 and TRBJ2-3; no clear D. This TCR derives from a woman aged 25 to 39 in good health and CMV-seronegative. CDR3 coding DNA: TGTGCCAGCAACACTGCGGCGGATACGCAGTATTTT. It is translated as CASNTAADTQYF. Using reference TRBV11-2 and TRBJ2-3 for the parts outside the CDR3, the full variable domain is EAGVAQSPRYKIIEKRQSVAFWCNPISGHATLYWYQQILGQGPKLLIQFQNNGVVDDSQLPKDRFSAERLKGVDSTLKIQPAKLEDSAVYLCASNTAADTQYFGPGTRLTVL.